This is a list of T cell receptor beta chains from one sample in a study of human T cells and chemical hapten exposure. TCRdb re-derived calls from the RACE reads in MiXCR, one entry per CDR3 protein. There are roughly 180,000 distinct CDR3 sequences in the sample; about 15% occur only once, and less than 2% lies in the top ten. The source was whole blood, collected in connection with sensitization to the hapten diphenylcyclopropenone (DPC). The receptors derive from a woman younger than 45 with alopecia areata. Some clones in this sample may be carry-over from other donors' samples. The CDR3 runs from the conserved cysteine through the conserved F or W. The D gene is left open where the match is weak. Clone size is given for some rows only: seen once, a few or many times, or a class if the clone is expanded.

TGTGCCAGCAGTTCATCCCCAGTGATTTACTTC	CASSSSPVIYF	TRBJ2-7	many	TRBV28	11	-
TGTGCCAGCAGTTTACCGGGGACAGGGGGAAACGAGCAGTACTTC	CASSLPGTGGNEQYF	TRBJ2-7	-	TRBV28	15	TRBD1
TGTGCCAGCAGCCGTCGACAGGGGGTCTACAATGAGCAGTTCTTC	CASSRRQGVYNEQFF	TRBJ2-1	few	TRBV7-2	15	TRBD1
TGTGCCAGCAGTTTAAGAGGGCTTGAGCAGTTCTTC	CASSLRGLEQFF	TRBJ2-1	-	TRBV28	12	-
TGCAGCGTTTCTCAAAACATAAATCAGCCCCAGCATTTT	CSVSQNINQPQHF	TRBJ1-5	-	TRBV29-1	13	-
TGCGCCAGCAGCCCCGAGGCAGGGGGCTTCCACGAGCAGTACTTC	CASSPEAGGFHEQYF	TRBJ2-7	-	TRBV4-3	15	TRBD1
TGCAGTGCTGAGGGCCCTTCAGTGCGGCGGGAGTTCGGCTCCTACAATGAGCAGTTCTTC	CSAEGPSVRREFGSYNEQFF	TRBJ2-1	-	TRBV20-1	20	TRBD2
TGCAGTGCTAGTCCCCACAGCACAGATACGCAGTATTTT	CSASPHSTDTQYF	TRBJ2-3	few	TRBV20-1	13	-
TGTGCCAGCAAAGGAGGGGGGTCAGATACGCAGTATTTT	CASKGGGSDTQYF	TRBJ2-3	few	TRBV6-2/TRBV6-3	13	-
TGCGCCAGCATGGACCGACCCTCCTACAATGAGCAGTTCTTC	CASMDRPSYNEQFF	TRBJ2-1	many	TRBV10-2	14	-
TGTGCCAGCAGCCTCAGGGGGAGGGAAGAGACCCAGTACTTC	CASSLRGREETQYF	TRBJ2-5	-	TRBV6-2/TRBV6-3	14	-
TGTGCCAGCGGGAACTACAATGAGCAGTTCTTC	CASGNYNEQFF	TRBJ2-1	-	TRBV5-6	11	-
TGCAGTGCTAGTTCTCGTAATGAAAAACTGTTTTTT	CSASSRNEKLFF	TRBJ1-4	few	TRBV20-1	12	-
TGCAGCGTTGTGTCAGGAAACAATGAGCAGTTCTTC	CSVVSGNNEQFF	TRBJ2-1	-	TRBV29-1	12	-
TGTGCCAGCAGCCTCGGGACAGGAGTCACCGGGGAGCTGTTTTTT	CASSLGTGVTGELFF	TRBJ2-2	few	TRBV7-3	15	TRBD1
TGCAGCGTTGCTGGACAGGGGATCTACGAGCAGTACTTC	CSVAGQGIYEQYF	TRBJ2-7	-	TRBV29-1	13	TRBD1
TGTGCCAGCAGATCGGGACTAGCGGGGGACAACGAGCAGTACTTC	CASRSGLAGDNEQYF	TRBJ2-7	-	TRBV6-5	15	TRBD2
TGTGCCAGCAGCCAAGATGGTGACAGATTCAATTCACCCCTCCACTTT	CASSQDGDRFNSPLHF	TRBJ1-6	many	TRBV4-2	16	-
TGTGCCAGCAGCTCCCGACTAGCTCCAGCCAAAAACATTCAGTACTTC	CASSSRLAPAKNIQYF	TRBJ2-4	-	TRBV7-6	16	TRBD2
TGCAGTGCTAGAGGGACACCTATCTCCTACGAGCAGTACTTC	CSARGTPISYEQYF	TRBJ2-7	-	TRBV20-1	14	-
TGTGCCAGGGGACCCGAAAAGCAGCCCCAGCATTTT	CARGPEKQPQHF	TRBJ1-5	many	TRBV9	12	-
TGTGCCAGCAGCTCCTGGACTGATAATCAGCCCCAGCATTTT	CASSSWTDNQPQHF	TRBJ1-5	-	TRBV7-8	14	-
TGTGCCAGCAGTTTACTGGCTGGGGATGAAAAACTGTTTTTT	CASSLLAGDEKLFF	TRBJ1-4	-	TRBV12-3/TRBV12-4	14	-
TGTGCCAGCAGTCAAGCGGGAGGGCCGTATGAGCAGTTCTTC	CASSQAGGPYEQFF	TRBJ2-1	few	TRBV6-2/TRBV6-3	14	TRBD2
TGTGTCAGCAGCCAAGTTTCAGGAGGGAACACAGATACGCAGTATTTT	CVSSQVSGGNTDTQYF	TRBJ2-3	few	TRBV3-1	16	-
TGTGCCAGCAGTTACGAGCTTTGGAGGGGGAATAGCAATCAGCCCCAGCATTTT	CASSYELWRGNSNQPQHF	TRBJ1-5	few	TRBV6-2/TRBV6-3	18	-
TGTGCCAGCAGCTTAAGCTGGGACACAGATACGCAGTATTTT	CASSLSWDTDTQYF	TRBJ2-3	-	TRBV7-2	14	-
TGTGCCAGCAGTCGACTAGGACAGGTGTACGAGCAGTACTTC	CASSRLGQVYEQYF	TRBJ2-7	many	TRBV6-5	14	-
TGTGCCAGCAGTCGCATCCGGACAGGGGGCGTAGATACGCAGTATTTT	CASSRIRTGGVDTQYF	TRBJ2-3	few	TRBV12-3/TRBV12-4	16	TRBD1
TGTGCCAGTAGGGCCCTAGCGGGGGGCGGGGAGCAGTACTTC	CASRALAGGGEQYF	TRBJ2-7	-	TRBV19	14	TRBD2
TGTGCCAGCAGTTTAACAGGTCCGGATCAGCCCCAGCATTTT	CASSLTGPDQPQHF	TRBJ1-5	-	TRBV12-3/TRBV12-4	14	-
TGTGCCAGCAGTTGGGGACACTTGAACACTGAAGCTTTCTTT	CASSWGHLNTEAFF	TRBJ1-1	-	TRBV6-5	14	-
TGTGCCACCAGTGATTGGGTCAGGGCCGGGGAGCTGTTTTTT	CATSDWVRAGELFF	TRBJ2-2	-	TRBV24-1	14	-
TGTGCCAGCAGTAAGCTATACGAGCAGTACTTC	CASSKLYEQYF	TRBJ2-7	few	TRBV6-2/TRBV6-3	11	-
TGTGCCAGCACAGGGCTCCCGGGGGAGACCCAGTACTTC	CASTGLPGETQYF	TRBJ2-5	-	TRBV2	13	-
TGTGCCAGCAGTTTCCGGGACGGGCCCGAAGAAAAACTGTTTTTT	CASSFRDGPEEKLFF	TRBJ1-4	few	TRBV12-3/TRBV12-4	15	-
TGTGCCAGCAGTTTACAATGGACGGGGAACACTGAAGCTTTCTTT	CASSLQWTGNTEAFF	TRBJ1-1	-	TRBV6-2/TRBV6-3	15	-
TGTGCCAGCAGCCAAGGGACAGCTTCACCCCTCCACTTT	CASSQGTASPLHF	TRBJ1-6	many	TRBV4-2	13	-
TGTGCCATCAGCGGGACCGTCAATCAGCCCCAGCATTTT	CAISGTVNQPQHF	TRBJ1-5	-	TRBV10-3	13	-
TGCAGCGTGGGGGGACTAACAGGGACGGCTGGGAATGAGCAGTTCTTC	CSVGGLTGTAGNEQFF	TRBJ2-1	-	TRBV29-1	16	-
TGCAGTGCTAGCCCCTACCGGGAAGCGGGAGGCCTCCCGGGCACAGATACGCAGTATTTT	CSASPYREAGGLPGTDTQYF	TRBJ2-3	-	TRBV20-1	20	TRBD2